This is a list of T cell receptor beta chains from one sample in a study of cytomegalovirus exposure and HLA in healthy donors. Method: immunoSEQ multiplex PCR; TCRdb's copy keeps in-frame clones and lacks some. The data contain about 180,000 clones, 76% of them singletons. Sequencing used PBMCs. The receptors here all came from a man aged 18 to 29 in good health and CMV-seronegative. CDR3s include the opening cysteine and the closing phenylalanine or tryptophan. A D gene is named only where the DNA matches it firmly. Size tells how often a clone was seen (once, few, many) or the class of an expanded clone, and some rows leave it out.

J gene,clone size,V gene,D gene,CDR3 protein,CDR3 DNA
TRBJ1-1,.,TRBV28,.,CASSPGWGRNFF,TGTGCCAGCAGCCCCGGGTGGGGGCGGAATTTCTTT
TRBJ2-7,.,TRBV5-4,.,CASSSSDRGYEQYF,TGTGCCAGCAGCTCATCCGACAGAGGCTACGAGCAGTACTTC
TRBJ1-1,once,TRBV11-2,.,CASSPGGGYTEAFF,TGTGCCAGCAGCCCGGGGGGAGGGTACACTGAAGCTTTCTTT
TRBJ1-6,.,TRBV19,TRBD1,CASSTPTGQGNSPLHF,TGTGCCAGTAGTACGCCAACCGGACAGGGGAATTCACCCCTCCACTTT
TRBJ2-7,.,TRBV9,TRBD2,CASSPRGTSVYEQYF,TGTGCCAGCAGCCCCCGAGGGACTAGCGTCTACGAGCAGTACTTC
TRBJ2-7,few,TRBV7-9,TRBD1,CASSWAKGQGEREQYF,TGTGCCAGCAGCTGGGCTAAGGGACAGGGGGAAAGGGAGCAGTACTTC
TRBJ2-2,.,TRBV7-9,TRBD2,CASSPRLAGATRSGELFF,TGTGCCAGCAGCCCCAGACTAGCGGGGGCAACGAGGTCCGGGGAGCTGTTTTTT
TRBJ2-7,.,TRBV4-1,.,CASSQLSAYEQYF,TGCGCCAGCAGCCAACTAAGCGCCTACGAGCAGTACTTC
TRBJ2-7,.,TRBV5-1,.,CASSLQGSYEQYF,TGCGCCAGCAGCTTGCAGGGTTCCTACGAGCAGTACTTC
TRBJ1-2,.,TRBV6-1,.,CASRRSEGDYGYTF,TGTGCCAGCAGACGGTCGGAAGGAGACTATGGCTACACCTTC
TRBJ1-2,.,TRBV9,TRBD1,CASSVNRDRGEVRYGYTF,TGTGCCAGCAGCGTAAACCGGGACAGGGGGGAGGTACGGTATGGCTACACCTTC
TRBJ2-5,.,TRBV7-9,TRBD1,CASSPQGTGAVETQYF,TGTGCCAGCAGCCCTCAAGGGACAGGGGCTGTCGAGACCCAGTACTTC
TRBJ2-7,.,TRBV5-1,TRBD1,CASGTGDLNRYEQYF,TGCGCCAGCGGGACAGGGGATTTGAATCGGTACGAGCAGTACTTC
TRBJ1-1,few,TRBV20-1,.,CSASSRTEAFF,TGCAGTGCTAGCTCGCGGACTGAAGCTTTCTTT
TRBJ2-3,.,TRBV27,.,CASSTRWSGSSTDTQYF,TGTGCCAGCAGTACTCGGTGGAGCGGGTCAAGCACAGATACGCAGTATTTT
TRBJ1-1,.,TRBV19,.,CASIATPLTEAFF,TGTGCCAGTATCGCGACACCTCTCACTGAAGCTTTCTTT
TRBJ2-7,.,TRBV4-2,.,CASSYNPGNEQYF,TGTGCCAGCAGCTACAACCCAGGGAACGAGCAGTACTTC
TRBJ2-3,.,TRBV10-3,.,CAISVGAGLRTDTQYF,TGTGCCATCAGTGTTGGCGCAGGGCTCCGCACAGATACGCAGTATTTT
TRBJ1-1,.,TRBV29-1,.,CSVGQGDTEAFF,TGCAGCGTTGGGCAGGGTGACACTGAAGCTTTCTTT
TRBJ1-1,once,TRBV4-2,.,CASSPPAHSEAFF,TGTGCCAGCAGCCCCCCGGCCCACAGTGAAGCTTTCTTT
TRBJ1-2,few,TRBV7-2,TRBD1,CASSKTGSGYTF,TGTGCCAGCTCAAAGACAGGGAGTGGCTACACCTTC
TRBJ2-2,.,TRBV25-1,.,CASRRDGELFF,TGTGCCAGCCGCCGGGACGGGGAGCTGTTTTTT
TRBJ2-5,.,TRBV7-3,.,CASSLAFRSQETQYF,TGTGCCAGCAGCTTGGCTTTTAGGAGCCAAGAGACCCAGTACTTC